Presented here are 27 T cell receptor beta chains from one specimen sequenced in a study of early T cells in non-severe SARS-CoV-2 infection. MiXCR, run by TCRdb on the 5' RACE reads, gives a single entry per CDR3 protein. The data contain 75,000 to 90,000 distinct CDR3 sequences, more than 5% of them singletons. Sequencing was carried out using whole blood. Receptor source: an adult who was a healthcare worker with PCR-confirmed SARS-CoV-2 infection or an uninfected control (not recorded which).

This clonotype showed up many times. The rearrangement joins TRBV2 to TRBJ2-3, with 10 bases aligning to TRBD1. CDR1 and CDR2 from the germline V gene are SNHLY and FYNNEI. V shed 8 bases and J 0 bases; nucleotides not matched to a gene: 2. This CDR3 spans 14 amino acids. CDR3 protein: CASETGGSTDTQYF. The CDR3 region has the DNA TGTGCCAGCGAGACAGGGGGCAGCACAGATACGCAGTATTTT.

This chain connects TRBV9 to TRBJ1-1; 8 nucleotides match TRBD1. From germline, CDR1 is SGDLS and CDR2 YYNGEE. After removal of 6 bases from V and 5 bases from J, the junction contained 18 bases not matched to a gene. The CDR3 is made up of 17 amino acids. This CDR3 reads CASTVPKLTGGRTEAFF. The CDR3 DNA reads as TGTGCCAGCACCGTCCCAAAGCTCACAGGGGGAAGGACTGAAGCTTTCTTT. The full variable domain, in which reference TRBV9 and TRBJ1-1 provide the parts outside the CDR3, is DSGVTQTPKHLITATGQRVTLRCSPRSGDLSVYWYQQSLDQGLQFLIQYYNGEERAKGNILERFSAQQFPDLHSELNLSSLELGDSALYFCASTVPKLTGGRTEAFFGQGTRLTVV.

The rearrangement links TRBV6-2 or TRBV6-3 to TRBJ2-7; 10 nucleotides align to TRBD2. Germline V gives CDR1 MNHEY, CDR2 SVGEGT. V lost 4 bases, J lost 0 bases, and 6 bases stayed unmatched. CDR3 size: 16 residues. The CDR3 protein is CASSWGLAITSYEQYF. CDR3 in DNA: TGTGCCAGCAGTTGGGGACTAGCGATCACCTCCTACGAGCAGTACTTC.

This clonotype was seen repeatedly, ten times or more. CDR3 loop: CASSPRTVNINTGELFF. The CDR3 nucleotides read TGTGCCAGCAGCCCCCGGACAGTCAATATAAACACCGGGGAGCTGTTTTTT. The chain combines TRBV7-2 with TRBJ2-2, with D possibly matching TRBD1 (6 bases). Between the trimmed V and J ends, which lost 5 bases and 2 bases, there was a span of 18 bases. The germline gives CDR1 SGHTA, CDR2 FQGNSA. This CDR3 region has 17 residues.

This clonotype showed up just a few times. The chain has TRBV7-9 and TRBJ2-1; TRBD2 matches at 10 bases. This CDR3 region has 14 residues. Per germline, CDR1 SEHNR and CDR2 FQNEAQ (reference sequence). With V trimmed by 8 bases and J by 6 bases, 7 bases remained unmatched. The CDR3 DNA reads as TGTGCCAGCGGCGCTAGCGGGAGAGCCAATGAGCAGTTCTTC. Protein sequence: CASGASGRANEQFF.

In DNA form, the CDR3 reads TGTGCTAGTGCCCGCGGGACTAGCGAGTCCAATGAGCAGTTCTTC. As protein: CASARGTSESNEQFF. The chain is built from TRBV12-5 and TRBJ2-1; TRBD2 aligns across 10 bases. Trimming took 7 bases from V and 6 from J; bases not matched to a gene: 9. From germline, CDR1 is LGHNT and CDR2 FRNRAP. CDR3 length: 15 residues. The complete variable domain, with remaining parts taken from reference TRBV12-5 and TRBJ2-1, reads DARVTQTPRHKVTEMGQEVTMRCQPILGHNTVFWYRQTMMQGLELLAYFRNRAPLDDSGMPKDRFSAEMPDATLATLKIQPSEPRDSAVYFCASARGTSESNEQFFGPGTRLTVL.

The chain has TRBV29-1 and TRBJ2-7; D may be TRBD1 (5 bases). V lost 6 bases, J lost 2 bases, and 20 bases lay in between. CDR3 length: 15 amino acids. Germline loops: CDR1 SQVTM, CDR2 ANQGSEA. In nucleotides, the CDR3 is TGCAGCGTAGCTGACATCAGGGTAGGGGCCTACGAGCAGTACTTC. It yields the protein CSVADIRVGAYEQYF.

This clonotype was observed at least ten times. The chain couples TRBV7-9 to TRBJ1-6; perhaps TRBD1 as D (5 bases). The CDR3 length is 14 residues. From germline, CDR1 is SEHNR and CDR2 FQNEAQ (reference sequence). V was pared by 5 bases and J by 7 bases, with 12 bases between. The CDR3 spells CASSPDSENSPLHF. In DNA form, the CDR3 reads TGTGCCAGCAGCCCCGACAGCGAAAATTCACCCCTCCACTTT.

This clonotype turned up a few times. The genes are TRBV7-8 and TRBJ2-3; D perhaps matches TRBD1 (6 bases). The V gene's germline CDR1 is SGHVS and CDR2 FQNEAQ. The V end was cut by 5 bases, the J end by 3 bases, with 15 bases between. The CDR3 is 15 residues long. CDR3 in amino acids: CASSPRTEFTDTQYF. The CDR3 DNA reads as TGTGCCAGCAGCCCCCGGACAGAATTTACAGATACGCAGTATTTT.

The CDR3 region is CASSLGSASSYNEQFF. CDR3 bases: TGTGCCAGCTCCCTAGGGTCTGCAAGCTCCTACAATGAGCAGTTCTTC. The chain combines TRBV6-2 or TRBV6-3 with TRBJ2-1; D gene ambiguous. Per the germline V gene, CDR1 is MNHEY and CDR2 is SVGEGT. V was clipped by 8 bases and J by 0 bases, with 17 bases between them. The CDR3 contains 16 residues.

CDR3 sequence: CASSPRGALANEKLFF. Here the CDR3 DNA reads TGTGCCAGCTCACCACGGGGGGCGTTGGCTAATGAAAAACTGTTTTTT. The chain uses TRBV18 and TRBJ1-4, with D possibly matching TRBD1 (6 bases). V was cut by 1 base and J by 3 bases, with 12 bases left in between. The CDR3 spans 16 residues. Germline V gene lookup returns CDR1 KGHSH and CDR2 LQKENI.

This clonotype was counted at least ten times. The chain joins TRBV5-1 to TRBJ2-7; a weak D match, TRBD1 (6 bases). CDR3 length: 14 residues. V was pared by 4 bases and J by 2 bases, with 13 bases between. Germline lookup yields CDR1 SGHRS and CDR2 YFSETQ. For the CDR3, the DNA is TGCGCCAGCAGCCCAGGGGACACAACCTACGAGCAGTACTTC. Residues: CASSPGDTTYEQYF.

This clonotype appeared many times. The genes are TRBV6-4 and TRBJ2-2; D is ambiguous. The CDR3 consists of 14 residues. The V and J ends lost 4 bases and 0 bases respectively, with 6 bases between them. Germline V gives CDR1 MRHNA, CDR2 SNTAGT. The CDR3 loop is CASSAHPNTGELFF. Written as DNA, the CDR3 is TGTGCCAGCAGTGCACATCCGAACACCGGGGAGCTGTTTTTT.

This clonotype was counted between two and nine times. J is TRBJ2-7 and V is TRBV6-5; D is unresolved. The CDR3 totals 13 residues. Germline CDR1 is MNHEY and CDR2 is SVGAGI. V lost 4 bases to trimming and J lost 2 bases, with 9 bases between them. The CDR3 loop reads CASSSLLPYEQYF. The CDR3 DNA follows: TGTGCCAGCAGTTCCCTGCTCCCCTACGAGCAGTACTTC.

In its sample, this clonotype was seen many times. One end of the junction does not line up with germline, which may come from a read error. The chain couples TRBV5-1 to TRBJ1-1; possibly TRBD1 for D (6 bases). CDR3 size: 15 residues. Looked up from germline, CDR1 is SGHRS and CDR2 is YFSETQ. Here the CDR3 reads CASSRLAGDRTEVFF. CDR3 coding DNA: TGCGCCAGCAGCCGCCTGGCAGGGGATCGCACTGAAGTTTTCTTT. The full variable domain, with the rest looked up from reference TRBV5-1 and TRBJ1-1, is KAGVTQTPRYLIKTRGQQVTLSCSPISGHRSVSWYQQTPGQGLQFLFEYFSETQRNKGNFPGRFSGRQFSNSRSEMNVSTLELGDSALYLCASSRLAGDRTEVFFGQGTRLTVV.

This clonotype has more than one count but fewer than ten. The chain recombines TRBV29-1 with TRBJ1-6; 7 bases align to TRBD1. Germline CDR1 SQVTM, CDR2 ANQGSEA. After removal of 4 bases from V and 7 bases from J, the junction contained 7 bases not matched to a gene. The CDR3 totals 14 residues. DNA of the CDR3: TGCAGCGTTGGGGAGGGGGCTGAAAATTCACCCCTCCACTTT. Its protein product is CSVGEGAENSPLHF.

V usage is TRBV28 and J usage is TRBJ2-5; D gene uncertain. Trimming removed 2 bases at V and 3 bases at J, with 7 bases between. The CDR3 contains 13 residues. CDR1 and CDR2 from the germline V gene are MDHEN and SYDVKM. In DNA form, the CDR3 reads TGTGCCAGCAGTTTAACCTCGAAAGAGACCCAGTACTTC. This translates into CASSLTSKETQYF.

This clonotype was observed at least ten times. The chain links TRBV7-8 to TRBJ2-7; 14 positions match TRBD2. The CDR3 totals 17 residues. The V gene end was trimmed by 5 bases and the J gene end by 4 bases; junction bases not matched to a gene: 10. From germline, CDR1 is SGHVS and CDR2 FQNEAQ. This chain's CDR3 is CASSQSGTSGSTYEQYF. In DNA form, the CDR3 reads TGTGCCAGCAGCCAATCTGGGACTAGCGGGAGTACGTACGAGCAGTACTTC.

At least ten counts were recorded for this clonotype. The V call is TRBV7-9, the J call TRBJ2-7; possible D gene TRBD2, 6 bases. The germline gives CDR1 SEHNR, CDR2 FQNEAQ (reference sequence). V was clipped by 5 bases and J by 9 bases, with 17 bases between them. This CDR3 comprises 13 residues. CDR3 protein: CASSVSGVPRQYF. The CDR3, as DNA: TGTGCCAGCAGCGTTTCGGGGGTCCCTCGGCAGTACTTC.

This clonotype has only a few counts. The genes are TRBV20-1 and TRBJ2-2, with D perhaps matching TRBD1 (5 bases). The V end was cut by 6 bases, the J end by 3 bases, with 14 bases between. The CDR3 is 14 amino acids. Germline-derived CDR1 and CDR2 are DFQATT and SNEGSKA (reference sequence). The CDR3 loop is CSAEDSQYTGELFF. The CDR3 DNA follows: TGCAGTGCCGAAGACAGCCAATACACCGGGGAGCTGTTTTTT.

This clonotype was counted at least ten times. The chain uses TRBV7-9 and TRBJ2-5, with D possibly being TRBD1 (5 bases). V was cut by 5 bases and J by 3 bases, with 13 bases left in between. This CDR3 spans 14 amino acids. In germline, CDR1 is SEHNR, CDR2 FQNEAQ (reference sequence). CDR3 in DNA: TGTGCCAGCAGCCCGACAGAAACAAAAGAGACCCAGTACTTC. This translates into CASSPTETKETQYF.

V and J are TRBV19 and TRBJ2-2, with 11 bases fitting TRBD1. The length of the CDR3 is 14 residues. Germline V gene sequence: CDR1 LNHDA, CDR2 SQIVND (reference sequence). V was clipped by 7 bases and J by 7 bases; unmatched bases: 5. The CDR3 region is CASTRDRGNGELFF. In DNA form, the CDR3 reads TGTGCCAGTACCCGGGACAGGGGGAACGGGGAGCTGTTTTTT.

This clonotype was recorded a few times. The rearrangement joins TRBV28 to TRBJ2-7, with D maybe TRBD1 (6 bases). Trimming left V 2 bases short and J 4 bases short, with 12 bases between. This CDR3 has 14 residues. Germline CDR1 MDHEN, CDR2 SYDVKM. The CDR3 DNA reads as TGTGCCAGCAGTTTAAACCCCCAGGGGTACGAGCAGTACTTC. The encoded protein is CASSLNPQGYEQYF.

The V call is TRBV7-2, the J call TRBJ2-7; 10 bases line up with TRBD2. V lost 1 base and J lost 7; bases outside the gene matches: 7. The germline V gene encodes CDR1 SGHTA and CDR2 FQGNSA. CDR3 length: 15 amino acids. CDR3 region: CASSLVSSGSGEQYF. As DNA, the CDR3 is TGTGCCAGCAGCTTAGTATCTAGCGGGAGTGGTGAGCAGTACTTC.

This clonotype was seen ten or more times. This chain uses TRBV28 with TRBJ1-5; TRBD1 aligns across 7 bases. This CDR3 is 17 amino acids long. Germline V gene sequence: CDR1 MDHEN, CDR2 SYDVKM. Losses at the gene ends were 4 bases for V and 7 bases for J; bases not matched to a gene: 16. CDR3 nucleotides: TGTGCCAGCAGTTCCGGACAGGTGGCCGGGGTTGGGCAGCCCCAGCATTTT. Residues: CASSSGQVAGVGQPQHF.

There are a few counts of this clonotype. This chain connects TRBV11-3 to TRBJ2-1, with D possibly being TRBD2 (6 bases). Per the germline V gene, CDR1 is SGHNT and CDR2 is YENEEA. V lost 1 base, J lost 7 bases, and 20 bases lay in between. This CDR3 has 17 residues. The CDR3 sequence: CASSLGSFRGYGNEQFF. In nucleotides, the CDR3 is TGTGCCAGCAGCTTAGGCTCGTTTCGGGGGTACGGTAATGAGCAGTTCTTC.

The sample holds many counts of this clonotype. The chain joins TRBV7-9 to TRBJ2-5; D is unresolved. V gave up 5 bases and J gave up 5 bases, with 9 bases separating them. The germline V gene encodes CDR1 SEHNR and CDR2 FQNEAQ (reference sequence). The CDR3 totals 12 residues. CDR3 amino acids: CASSPDRETQYF. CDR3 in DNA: TGTGCCAGCAGCCCAGATAGGGAGACCCAGTACTTC.